This T cell receptor (beta chain) stems from a study of blood T cell repertoires in COVID-19. On the study more broadly: Both acute and convalescent COVID-19 samples were obtained from the United States, Italy and Spain.

Data came from immunoSEQ multiplex PCR; TCRdb stores just in-frame clones and leaves some out. Found here are a few hundred thousand clones, less than 90% of them singletons; the top ten hold around 4%. Adults between about 18 and 95 years of age took part from 20 to 25 US areas. Participant-given clinical history determined each cohort assignment. Within the 2 weeks before study entry, each person in the exposed group met a COVID-19 case. The source material was PBMCs or T cells enriched from blood (not recorded which). The sequence came from a woman between 25 and 40 years old who had been exposed to COVID-19.

The DNA of the CDR3 is TGTGCCAGCAGCCCCGGACAGGGTATTCGGGAGCAGTACTTC. Translating it yields CASSPGQGIREQYF. J is TRBJ2-7 and V is TRBV5-6; 8 bases fit TRBD1. The CDR3 runs 14 residues. Germline CDR1 SGHDT, CDR2 YYEEEE. Trimming removed 4 bases from V and 7 bases from J; junction bases left unmatched: 10.